This T cell receptor beta chain was retrieved from a study of blood T cell repertoires in COVID-19. The wider study: In each case, the material was cDNA or gDNA derived from T cells, B-cell-depleted T cells, or PBMCs.

Enrolled during active infection, Seattle patients were then followed longitudinally. Germline CDR1 reads MNHEY; CDR2 reads SMNVEV (reference sequence). V lost 1 base and J lost 8; bases outside the gene matches: 8. CDR3 size: 16 residues. This table comes from immunoSEQ multiplex PCR, and its TCRdb copy is limited to in-frame clones, with some not included. In the table there are approximately 300,000 clones, 90% of which are singletons. The source of this sequence is a woman aged 40 to 49 with COVID-19, enrolled during active disease. Sequenced material: peripheral blood. The chain combines TRBV27 with TRBJ1-4; 9 nucleotides agree with TRBD1. CDR3 residues: CASSLWSWDRDEKLFF. CDR3 nucleotides: TGTGCCAGCAGTTTATGGTCGTGGGACAGGGACGAAAAACTGTTTTTT.